This T cell receptor (beta chain) originates from a study of blood T cell repertoires in COVID-19. Germline V gene sequence: CDR1 WNHNN, CDR2 SYGVQD (reference sequence). The CDR3 runs 15 residues. Trimming at V came to 3 bases and at J to 5 bases, leaving 7 bases not matched to a gene. Patients at the Seattle site were enrolled during active infection and followed longitudinally. This clone was observed a handful of times. Assay: immunoSEQ multiplex PCR; the TCRdb copy retains only in-frame clones and omits some. The table shows some 180,000 clones, with roughly 88% occurring only once. The receptor was isolated from a man aged 45-65 years with COVID-19, enrolled during active disease. The sequenced sample was peripheral blood. V usage is TRBV10-1 and J usage is TRBJ2-3; 8 nucleotides line up with TRBD2. The CDR3 sequence: CASSDGAGVLDTQYF. The CDR3 bases are TGCGCCAGCAGTGATGGAGCGGGAGTCTTAGATACGCAGTATTTT.